This is a list of T cell receptor beta chains from one sample in a study of type 1 and type 2 diabetes patients. TCRdb ran MiXCR on the multiplex PCR reads and lists one entry per CDR3 protein. The sample contains about 270,000 distinct CDR3 sequences, around 47% of which appear only once. The sequenced sample consisted of peripheral blood mononuclear cells (PBMCs). The origin of the receptors is a young man with type 2 diabetes. CDR3s leave out the opening cysteine and the closing phenylalanine or tryptophan.

ATSEPNRDTGELF	TRBV24-1	TRBJ2-2
ASSYGPPNSPLH	TRBV5-1	TRBJ1-6
ASSFRYYNKQF	TRBV5-1	TRBJ2-1
ASSLRPRQETQY	TRBV2	TRBJ2-5
ASSDHNSEGETQY	TRBV7-3	TRBJ2-5
ASSYSQGAREQF	TRBV6-5	-
ASSLRHWLPGQGREEEKLF	TRBV2	TRBJ1-4
ANEGPNEKLF	TRBV2	TRBJ1-4
SARRLALFRSYEQY	TRBV20-1	TRBJ2-7
ASSWGLGETQY	TRBV2	TRBJ2-5
ASSSDLVTSGTDTQY	TRBV7-6	TRBJ2-3